The clone carrying this TCR beta chain was seen ten or more times. Its antigen is currently unknown. The sample belongs to a study of human T cells and chemical hapten exposure. Regarding time point: pre-sensitization, week 0. Described treatment: therapeutic diphenylcyclopropenone sensitization with weekly scalp DPC. TCRdb analysed the RACE reads with MiXCR anew, one entry per CDR3 protein. The sample contains 90,000 or so distinct CDR3 sequences, 8.5% of which appear only once. General study points: High-frequency TCRs, those above 1 in 1000, stayed the same after DPC sensitization.

CDR1 MNHEY and CDR2 SVGAGI come from the germline V gene. This CDR3 is built from 14 residues. Trimming pared 10 bases from V and 0 bases from J, leaving 13 bases between. The TCR comes from a middle-aged man with alopecia areata. Some clones in this sample may be carry-over from other donors' samples. The source material was whole blood, sampled in connection with sensitization to the hapten diphenylcyclopropenone (DPC). The chain uses TRBV6-5 and TRBJ2-4; D possibly uses TRBD1 or TRBD2 (5 bases each). The CDR3 sequence: CATRGGLAKNIQYF. DNA for the CDR3: TGTGCCACCCGGGGCGGTTTAGCCAAAAACATTCAGTACTTC.